This T cell receptor beta chain appears in the sequencing data of a study of T-cell memory formation after mild COVID-19. CDR3 length equals 12 residues. Per the germline V gene, CDR1 is LGHDT and CDR2 is YNNKEL (reference sequence). V was clipped by 10 bases and J by 5 bases, with 11 bases between them. TCRdb itself ran the 5' RACE reads through MiXCR, one entry per CDR3 protein. The table has 470,000 or so distinct CDR3 sequences, approximately 23% seen once; the top ten hold about an eighth. This receptor was obtained from an adult woman who had mild COVID-19 (a few samples of this study predate the infection). Cell type and time point are not known. This chain links TRBV3-1 with TRBJ2-2, with D unresolved. The material sequenced was PBMCs or a T cell subset sorted from them (not recorded which). The CDR3 here is CATATNTGELFF. DNA for the CDR3: TGTGCCACCGCAACCAATACCGGGGAGCTGTTTTTT.